The 4 T cell receptor beta chains presented below share a single source sample, sequenced in a study of OX40 agonist ivuxolimab in advanced cancers. Some clones are missing from TCRdb's copy, which holds only in-frame ones; the method was immunoSEQ multiplex PCR. In the table there are 6,500 to 8,000 clones, about 84% of which are singletons. The material was CD4+ or CD8+ T cells sorted from blood, obtained in a trial of the OX40 agonist ivuxolimab. These TCRs come from an adult with an advanced solid tumor such as melanoma, head and neck, liver or kidney cancer.

The chain uses TRBV6-4 and TRBJ2-3; 10 bases fit TRBD2. Per germline, CDR1 MRHNA and CDR2 SNTAGT. V dropped 6 bases and J dropped 4; count of bases not matched to a gene: 7. This CDR3 spans 15 amino acids. In DNA, the CDR3 is TGTGCCAGCAGCGATACAGCGGGGGGGCCAGATACGCAGTATTTT. Translation gives CASSDTAGGPDTQYF.

The chain couples TRBV7-9 to TRBJ1-3, with D possibly matching TRBD1 (6 bases). V lost 3 bases and J lost 0, with 18 bases in between. The CDR3 totals 18 residues. The germline gives CDR1 SEHNR, CDR2 FQNEAQ (reference sequence). The CDR3 DNA is TGTGCCAGCAGCTTTCCCCTCGGGGGGCTCTTCTCTGGAAACACCATATATTTT. It encodes CASSFPLGGLFSGNTIYF.

The count of this clone is one. CDR3 in DNA: TGTGCCAGCGGGGACAGGGAGTGGGCGGAGCAGTACTTC. Translated: CASGDREWAEQYF. V gene TRBV2 combines with J gene TRBJ2-7; 9 bases align to TRBD1. The trim removed 8 bases at V and 7 bases at J, leaving 9 bases unmatched. The CDR3 totals 13 residues. Germline assignment: CDR1 SNHLY and CDR2 FYNNEI.

This clone appeared a few times. This sample also contains other DNA sequences that code for the same CDR3. The chain links TRBV6-1 to TRBJ2-1, with 9 bases lining up with TRBD1. The CDR3 is made up of 15 amino acids. The germline CDR1 and CDR2 sequences are MNHNS and SASEGT. Losses at the gene ends were 3 bases for V and 0 bases for J; bases not matched to a gene: 0. In DNA, the CDR3 is TGTGCCAGCAGTGAGACAGGGGGCTCCTACAATGAGCAGTTCTTC. As protein: CASSETGGSYNEQFF.